One sample yielded the 5 T cell receptor beta chains listed below, sequenced in a study of cytomegalovirus exposure and HLA in healthy donors. PCR was performed using 60 Vbeta and 13 Jbeta primers. Measured with immunoSEQ multiplex PCR; TCRdb has only the in-frame clones, and not every one. The data hold 100,000 to 150,000 clones, with roughly 74% observed a single time. Sequences were obtained from PBMCs. The receptors originated from a woman aged 45 to 65 in good health and CMV-seropositive.

This clone appeared a few times. V and J are TRBV6-1 and TRBJ2-7; D perhaps matches TRBD2 (6 bases). Germline CDR1 and CDR2: MNHNS and SASEGT. V lost 5 bases and J lost 7, with 9 bases in between. The CDR3 sequence is 11 residues long. CDR3 sequence: CASSSSGEQYF. The CDR3 DNA sequence: TGTGCCAGCAGTTCAAGCGGGGAGCAGTACTTC.

The V call is TRBV18, the J call TRBJ1-1; D uncertain. The CDR3 covers 15 residues. Between the trimmed V and J ends, which lost 0 bases and 1 base, there was a span of 9 bases. Germline CDR1 and CDR2: KGHSH and LQKENI. CDR3 nucleotide sequence: TGTGCCAGCTCACCACCGAAGACGGGGAACACTGAAGCTTTCTTT. Its translation is CASSPPKTGNTEAFF.

This rearrangement joins TRBV6-1 to TRBJ2-7; D is unclear. V lost 4 bases and J 7 bases, leaving 14 bases between the germline ends. Germline V gene sequence: CDR1 MNHNS, CDR2 SASEGT. This CDR3 region has 13 residues. CDR3 coding DNA: TGTGCCAGCAGTGGTAGCAAGGCTTTAGAGCAGTACTTC. Translation gives CASSGSKALEQYF.

The chain is built from TRBV5-4 and TRBJ2-7; D remains unclear. CDR1 is SGHNT and CDR2 is YYREEE in the germline V gene (reference sequence). The CDR3 is 14 amino acids. Trimming took off 4 bases at V and 0 bases at J, with 11 bases between the two ends. The CDR3 DNA reads TGTGCCAGCAGCCTGCCAGACAACTCCTACGAGCAGTACTTC. Protein product: CASSLPDNSYEQYF. The whole variable domain, remainder taken from reference TRBV5-4 and TRBJ2-7, is ETGVTQSPTHLIKTRGQQVTLRCSSQSGHNTVSWYQQALGQGPQFIFQYYREEENGRGNFPPRFSGLQFPNYSSELNVNALELDDSALYLCASSLPDNSYEQYFGPGTRLTVT.

There are a few counts of this clone. This CDR3 reads CASSIDRQETQYF. The CDR3 DNA reads TGTGCCAGCAGCATCGACAGACAAGAGACCCAGTACTTC. This chain connects TRBV7-9 to TRBJ2-5; TRBD1 might be the D (5 bases). V lost 5 bases and J 2 bases, leaving 9 bases between the germline ends. Germline V gene data show CDR1 as SEHNR and CDR2 as FQNEAQ (reference sequence). This CDR3 has 13 amino acids.